A single sample is the source of the 26 T cell receptor beta chains below, sequenced in a study of T cells expressing NK-cell markers. TCRdb re-called the 5' RACE reads; every CDR3 protein appears as one record, without DNA. Its listing shows about 180,000 distinct CDR3 sequences. Sequenced: blood T cells: a sorted CD56 or NKG2C T cell subset, CD4+ or CD8+ T cells, or bulk PBMC T cells (not recorded which). These receptor sequences come from a man aged 18-70 years in good health.

The rearrangement links TRBV20-1 to TRBJ2-7. The germline V gene encodes CDR1 DFQATT and CDR2 SNEGSKA (reference sequence). The CDR3 length is 17 residues. CDR3 in amino acids: CSARDLSLAGSYYEQYF.

The rearrangement joins TRBV6-5 to TRBJ1-2; the TCRdb D gene call, TRBD1, has no DNA to confirm it. The CDR3 spans 16 residues. From germline, CDR1 is MNHEY and CDR2 SVGAGI. The CDR3: CASSYSKAGGVWGYTF.

CDR3 amino acids: CASRLGMADKSNSPLHF. The chain uses TRBV25-1 and TRBJ1-6. Germline CDR1 reads MGHDK; CDR2 reads SYGVNS. The CDR3 is made up of 17 amino acids. The variable domain in full, with the rest retrieved from reference TRBV25-1 and TRBJ1-6, is EADIYQTPRYLVIGTGKKITLECSQTMGHDKMYWYQQDPGMELHLIHYSYGVNSTEKGDLSSESTVSRIRTEHFPLTLESARPSHTSQYLCASRLGMADKSNSPLHFGNGTRLTVT.

The chain employs TRBV7-9 and TRBJ2-7; TCRdb's D gene call, TRBD1, goes unchecked for lack of DNA. The CDR3 consists of 14 residues. The germline CDR1 and CDR2 sequences are SEHNR and FQNEAQ (reference sequence). This chain's CDR3 is CASRPGTGANEQYF.

The CDR3 sequence: CAIAPGTSQRTGELFF. The chain uses TRBV28 and TRBJ2-2; the TCRdb D gene call, TRBD1, has no DNA to confirm it. Germline loops: CDR1 MDHEN, CDR2 SYDVKM. The CDR3 is 16 amino acids.

The chain couples TRBV6-2 or TRBV6-3 to TRBJ2-1; TCRdb proposes TRBD1, but this gene call is untestable without DNA. The CDR3 runs 13 residues. Germline loops: CDR1 MNHEY, CDR2 SVGEGT. The CDR3 region is CASTYGGHNEQFF.

The V and J genes are TRBV2 and TRBJ2-3. The CDR3 contains 15 residues. CDR1 SNHLY and CDR2 FYNNEI come from the germline V gene. CDR3: CASSVSPIGTDTQYF.

This CDR3 is CSARRRVYNEQFF. The rearrangement uses TRBV20-1 and TRBJ2-1; the D call from TCRdb, TRBD2, cannot be confirmed without DNA. The germline CDR1 and CDR2 sequences are DFQATT and SNEGSKA (reference sequence). CDR3 length: 13 amino acids.

The rearrangement uses TRBV9 and TRBJ2-1; TCRdb selects TRBD1, and the lack of DNA leaves this call unchecked. Germline assignment: CDR1 SGDLS and CDR2 YYNGEE. This CDR3 is 18 amino acids long. The CDR3 protein is CASSVDFLGGQGRNEQFF.

The CDR3 here is CASSVGLYPDTQYF. This sequence joins TRBV9 and TRBJ2-3. Germline CDR1 is SGDLS and CDR2 is YYNGEE. The CDR3 is made up of 14 amino acids. Full variable domain (missing parts from reference TRBV9 and TRBJ2-3): DSGVTQTPKHLITATGQRVTLRCSPRSGDLSVYWYQQSLDQGLQFLIQYYNGEERAKGNILERFSAQQFPDLHSELNLSSLELGDSALYFCASSVGLYPDTQYFGPGTRLTVL.

The genes are TRBV5-4 and TRBJ2-7; TCRdb's D call of TRBD1 is untestable without DNA. CDR1 is SGHNT and CDR2 is YYREEE in the germline V gene (reference sequence). The CDR3 loop spans 15 amino acids. The CDR3 is CASSSPTGNFHEQYF.

The chain recombines TRBV29-1 with TRBJ2-7; TCRdb designates TRBD1, a call that cannot be tested without DNA. Germline CDR1 and CDR2: SQVTM and ANQGSEA. This CDR3 region has 11 residues. CDR3 amino acids: CSLKVGDEQYF.

This chain links TRBV20-1 with TRBJ1-1; the TCRdb call, TRBD1, lacks DNA for checking. The CDR3 is made up of 14 amino acids. CDR1 DFQATT and CDR2 SNEGSKA come from the germline V gene (reference sequence). The CDR3 spells CSARERTGNTEAFF.

The rearrangement joins TRBV27 to TRBJ2-5; TCRdb's D gene call, TRBD2, goes unchecked for lack of DNA. Looked up from germline, CDR1 is MNHEY and CDR2 is SMNVEV (reference sequence). The CDR3 is 14 amino acids. The CDR3 is CASSPAGFAETQYF.

The J gene is TRBJ2-2, the V gene TRBV6-2 or TRBV6-3. The CDR3 consists of 13 residues. Germline V gives CDR1 MNHEY, CDR2 SVGEGT. The chain's CDR3 is CASSYSIPGELFF.

The V gene is TRBV21-1, the J gene TRBJ2-7; TCRdb names TRBD1, which stays unverified in the absence of DNA. TRBV21-1 is a pseudogene segment. The CDR3 has 14 amino acids. The CDR3 loop reads CASSNTGLPYEQYF.

This sequence joins TRBV10-3 and TRBJ1-5; with no DNA, the TCRdb D assignment of TRBD1 cannot be verified. This CDR3 is built from 16 residues. Germline V CDR1 and CDR2: ENHRY, SYGVKD. The CDR3 reads CAISEGGQGADQPQHF.

The V and J genes are TRBV7-9 and TRBJ2-7; TCRdb's D call, TRBD2, is unchecked because there is no DNA. Germline CDR1 SEHNR, CDR2 FQNEAQ (reference sequence). CDR3 length equals 14 residues. CDR3 sequence: CASSLLFGSHEQYF.

CDR3 residues: CASSSTRDRYRYGYTF. This chain connects TRBV27 to TRBJ1-2; TCRdb picks TRBD1, but there is no DNA to check that call. CDR1 is MNHEY, CDR2 SMNVEV, per germline (reference sequence). The CDR3 is made up of 16 amino acids.

The chain has TRBV5-1 and TRBJ1-1; absent DNA, TCRdb's TRBD1 call cannot be checked. Germline loops: CDR1 SGHRS, CDR2 YFSETQ. There are 16 residues in the CDR3. This chain's CDR3 is CASSYRTGEVNTEAFF.

The CDR3 sequence: CAGTPRGGNTIYF. The chain is built from TRBV27 and TRBJ1-3; TCRdb selects TRBD1, and the lack of DNA leaves this call unchecked. CDR3 length: 13 amino acids. Germline V lookup: CDR1 MNHEY, CDR2 SMNVEV (reference sequence).

This chain connects TRBV27 to TRBJ1-5; TCRdb gives TRBD1 as the D gene, but with no DNA this cannot be confirmed. CDR3 length equals 15 residues. Per germline, CDR1 MNHEY and CDR2 SMNVEV (reference sequence). The CDR3 spells CASSFGTGGNQPQHF.

The chain uses TRBV7-6 and TRBJ2-7; TCRdb's D call of TRBD2 is untestable without DNA. CDR1 is SGHVS and CDR2 is FNYEAQ in the germline V gene. The CDR3 consists of 13 residues. CDR3 protein: CASSPSDKVEQYF. The full variable domain, with the rest looked up from reference TRBV7-6 and TRBJ2-7, is GAGVSQSPRYKVTKRGQDVALRCDPISGHVSLYWYRQALGQGPEFLTYFNYEAQQDKSGLPNDRFSAERPEGSISTLTIQRTEQRDSAMYRCASSPSDKVEQYFGPGTRLTVT.

This sequence joins TRBV7-6 and TRBJ2-7; TCRdb calls TRBD1, which cannot be checked without DNA. Germline V gene data show CDR1 as SGHVS and CDR2 as FNYEAQ. This CDR3 region has 14 residues. The CDR3 reads CASSLGDSEYEQYF.

The rearrangement joins TRBV3-1 to TRBJ2-2. Germline CDR1 is LGHDT and CDR2 is YNNKEL (reference sequence). The CDR3 consists of 15 residues. The CDR3 sequence is CASSHDSSPLRELFF.

The rearrangement uses TRBV13 and TRBJ1-1; TCRdb proposes TRBD1, but this gene call is untestable without DNA. Germline lookup yields CDR1 PRHDT and CDR2 FYEKMQ (reference sequence). The CDR3 consists of 14 residues. The CDR3 spells CASSLGRRVTEAFF.